Listed here are 26 T cell receptor beta chains from one sample, sequenced in a study of shared clonotypes between healthy human individuals. Some clones are missing from TCRdb's copy, which holds only in-frame ones; the method was immunoSEQ multiplex PCR. The sample carries nearly 750,000 clones, around 77% recorded once. The sample consisted of memory CD4+ T cells sorted from blood. Subset specified: CD45RA-negative fraction. These receptor sequences come from a woman aged 25-40 years in good health.

This chain uses TRBV19 with TRBJ2-2; D may be TRBD1 (5 bases). This CDR3 is 15 amino acids long. Germline V CDR1 and CDR2: LNHDA, SQIVND (reference sequence). Between the trimmed V and J ends, which lost 3 bases and 5 bases, there was a span of 13 bases. The CDR3 here is CASSIGWGETGELFF. The CDR3 DNA is TGTGCCAGTAGTATTGGCTGGGGCGAAACCGGGGAGCTGTTTTTT.

The chain uses TRBV5-1 and TRBJ2-2, with D unresolved. Per germline, CDR1 SGHRS and CDR2 YFSETQ. V was shortened by 0 bases and J by 0 bases, with 6 bases between the two germline ends. The CDR3 covers 15 residues. The CDR3 reads CASSLGSANTGELFF. The CDR3 nucleotides read TGCGCCAGCAGCTTGGGGAGCGCGAACACCGGGGAGCTGTTTTTT.

The chain uses TRBV2 and TRBJ2-3; 10 bases match TRBD2. The junction had 6 bases not matched to a gene; V was cut back by 4 bases and J by 2 bases. The CDR3 contains 16 residues. CDR1 is SNHLY, CDR2 FYNNEI, per germline. CDR3 bases: TGTGCCAGCAGTGCGGGAGCGGGAGGGCCCACAGATACGCAGTATTTT. This translates into CASSAGAGGPTDTQYF. Using reference TRBV2 and TRBJ2-3 for the parts outside the CDR3, the full variable domain is EPEVTQTPSHQVTQMGQEVILRCVPISNHLYFYWYRQILGQKVEFLVSFYNNEISEKSEIFDDQFSVERPDGSNFTLKIRSTKLEDSAMYFCASSAGAGGPTDTQYFGPGTRLTVL.

The chain is built from TRBV10-3 and TRBJ1-5; perhaps TRBD1 as D (5 bases). Per germline, CDR1 ENHRY and CDR2 SYGVKD. The length of the CDR3 is 13 residues. Trimming stripped 6 bases from V and 7 bases from J, with 13 bases between. For the CDR3, the DNA is TGTGCCATCAGGGGGCGGGGGGACCAGCCCCAGCATTTT. It specifies CAIRGRGDQPQHF.

The chain is built from TRBV28 and TRBJ1-1, with 11 positions matching TRBD1. V shed 7 bases, J shed 6 bases, and the junction held 7 bases outside the gene matches. The CDR3 has 14 amino acids. Germline V CDR1 and CDR2: MDHEN, SYDVKM. In DNA form, the CDR3 reads TGTGCCAGCATTGTGGGACAGGGGGGGGCTGAAGCTTTCTTT. Its protein product is CASIVGQGGAEAFF.

The chain employs TRBV4-1 and TRBJ2-5; TRBD1 agrees at 7 bases. Germline V CDR1 and CDR2: MGHRA, YSYEKL. This CDR3 comprises 15 residues. J lost 0 bases, V lost 4 bases, and 5 bases had no gene match. CDR3: CASSRTGANQETQYF. CDR3 bases: TGCGCCAGCAGCCGAACAGGGGCGAACCAAGAGACCCAGTACTTC.

This clone showed up many times. The chain combines TRBV4-2 with TRBJ2-2; 10 bases line up with TRBD1. Trimming took 4 bases from V and 5 from J; bases not matched to a gene: 4. Looked up from germline, CDR1 is LGHNA and CDR2 is YNFKEQ. The CDR3 has 15 amino acids. CDR3 sequence: CASSPGTGDTGELFF. The DNA of the CDR3 is TGTGCCAGCAGCCCCGGGACAGGGGATACCGGGGAGCTGTTTTTT.

The V call is TRBV6-1, the J call TRBJ1-1, with 8 bases lining up with TRBD1. The CDR3 has 14 residues. Germline CDR1 reads MNHNS; CDR2 reads SASEGT. V lost 7 bases to trimming and J lost 1 base; unmatched junction nucleotides: 5. CDR3 sequence reads: CASNRGQANTEAFF. As DNA, the CDR3 is TGTGCCAGCAATAGGGGACAGGCGAACACTGAAGCTTTCTTT.

The gene calls are TRBV27 and TRBJ1-5; no clear D. The CDR3 sequence is 12 residues long. Trimming removed 5 bases from V and 4 bases from J, with 6 bases in between. The germline V gene has CDR1 MNHEY and CDR2 SMNVEV (reference sequence). In nucleotides, the CDR3 is TGTGCCAGCAGTGGCCCGAATCAGCCCCAGCATTTT. It encodes CASSGPNQPQHF.

This clone has a handful of counts. The chain combines TRBV6-6 with TRBJ2-1; the match to TRBD1 covers 7 bases. CDR3 length: 16 residues. CDR1 is MNHNY, CDR2 SVGAGI, per germline (reference sequence). With V trimmed by 6 bases and J by 1 base, 9 bases remained unmatched. The CDR3: CASRGRGISSYNEQFF. CDR3 in DNA: TGTGCCAGCAGGGGCAGGGGGATAAGTTCCTACAATGAGCAGTTCTTC.

V usage is TRBV29-1 and J usage is TRBJ2-2; tentatively, D is TRBD2 (5 bases). The CDR3 totals 12 residues. Trimming removed 7 bases at V and 6 bases at J, with 12 bases between. Germline V gene lookup returns CDR1 SQVTM and CDR2 ANQGSEA. CDR3 residues: CSARTGSGELFF. The CDR3 nucleotides read TGCAGCGCCAGGACTGGGTCCGGGGAGCTGTTTTTT.

The genes are TRBV7-9 and TRBJ2-1; tentatively, D is TRBD2 (6 bases). With 5 bases removed from V and 6 bases from J, the gap between germline ends came to 14 bases. Germline CDR1 is SEHNR and CDR2 is FQNEAQ (reference sequence). The CDR3 extends over 14 amino acids. The CDR3 DNA reads as TGTGCCAGCAGCACCACTAGCCGCCCCAATGAGCAGTTCTTC. As protein: CASSTTSRPNEQFF. Using reference TRBV7-9 and TRBJ2-1 for the parts outside the CDR3, the full variable domain is DTGVSQNPRHKITKRGQNVTFRCDPISEHNRLYWYRQTLGQGPEFLTYFQNEAQLEKSRLLSDRFSAERPKGSFSTLEIQRTEQGDSAMYLCASSTTSRPNEQFFGPGTRLTVL.

This sequence joins TRBV2 and TRBJ2-2, with 7 bases matching TRBD2. Per germline, CDR1 SNHLY and CDR2 FYNNEI. This CDR3 has 15 residues. V shed 3 bases, J shed 6 bases, and the junction held 7 bases outside the gene matches. CDR3 amino acids: CASSEFRGVSGELFF. The CDR3 region has the DNA TGTGCCAGCAGTGAGTTCCGGGGGGTATCCGGGGAGCTGTTTTTT.

This clone was observed a few times. The chain links TRBV7-9 to TRBJ1-5; 8 nucleotides match TRBD1. The germline gives CDR1 SEHNR, CDR2 FQNEAQ (reference sequence). Trimming removed 4 bases from V and 4 bases from J; junction bases left unmatched: 6. This CDR3 spans 15 amino acids. The CDR3 loop is CASSSTTGGNQPQHF. The CDR3 coding sequence is TGTGCCAGCAGCTCGACCACAGGGGGAAATCAGCCCCAGCATTTT.

This clone was detected only a few times. The genes are TRBV6-1 and TRBJ1-1, with 8 bases lining up with TRBD1. Germline V gives CDR1 MNHNS, CDR2 SASEGT. There are 15 residues in the CDR3. V lost 4 bases and J lost 1; bases outside the gene matches: 5. In DNA form, the CDR3 reads TGTGCCAGCAGTGCTGGCGGGACAGGGAACACTGAAGCTTTCTTT. Translation gives CASSAGGTGNTEAFF.

The chain employs TRBV19 and TRBJ2-7, with 7 bases aligning to TRBD1. Per the germline V gene, CDR1 is LNHDA and CDR2 is SQIVND (reference sequence). J was trimmed by 0 bases and V by 1 base; bases with no gene match: 9. The CDR3 contains 17 residues. The CDR3 sequence is CASSIGKGGRSSYEQYF. For the CDR3, the DNA is TGTGCCAGTAGTATAGGCAAAGGGGGCAGGAGCTCCTACGAGCAGTACTTC.

CDR3 coding DNA: TGTGCCAGCAGTTTAGTGGTTCATGGGGGTCAGCCCCAGCATTTT. It translates to CASSLVVHGGQPQHF. V and J are TRBV28 and TRBJ1-5; D perhaps matches TRBD1 (5 bases). The CDR3 is 15 amino acids. Trimming stripped 2 bases from V and 6 bases from J, with 14 bases between. Germline CDR1 MDHEN, CDR2 SYDVKM.

The V and J genes are TRBV28 and TRBJ1-3; D may be TRBD1 (6 bases). Germline CDR1 reads MDHEN; CDR2 reads SYDVKM. The CDR3 consists of 16 residues. Trimming left V 9 bases short and J 0 bases short, with 18 bases between. The CDR3 loop is CASTGHTTFSGNTIYF. In nucleotides, the CDR3 is TGTGCCAGTACAGGGCATACCACTTTCTCTGGAAACACCATATATTTT.

The chain has TRBV7-6 and TRBJ2-7, with no clear D. The ends were cut back, 1 base at V and 7 bases at J, with 8 bases in the middle. Germline V gives CDR1 SGHVS, CDR2 FNYEAQ. This CDR3 comprises 12 residues. Written as DNA, the CDR3 is TGTGCCAGCAGCTTAGATTCGGTAGAGCAGTACTTC. Translated, it gives CASSLDSVEQYF.

This rearrangement joins TRBV23-1 to TRBJ2-3; 7 bases fit TRBD1. TRBV23-1 counts as an open reading frame of uncertain function. V shed 8 bases and J 0 bases; nucleotides not matched to a gene: 14. CDR3 length equals 17 residues. The CDR3 loop is CASRPDNRGTSTDTQYF. CDR3 bases: TGCGCCAGCCGGCCCGATAACAGGGGAACTAGCACAGATACGCAGTATTTT.

The J gene is TRBJ1-3, the V gene TRBV18; no clear D. Germline V gives CDR1 KGHSH, CDR2 LQKENI. The CDR3 covers 15 residues. Trimming took 2 bases from V and 4 from J, leaving 12 bases between them. The CDR3 region has the DNA TGTGCCAGCTCACCAAAGGCCTCGGGGGGAAACACCATATATTTT. Protein product: CASSPKASGGNTIYF.

This chain connects TRBV2 to TRBJ2-1, with D unresolved. Trimming removed 7 bases at V and 5 bases at J, with 6 bases between. The germline V gene encodes CDR1 SNHLY and CDR2 FYNNEI. The length of the CDR3 is 11 residues. The CDR3 reads CASNRDNEQFF. The CDR3 nucleotides are TGTGCCAGCAATAGAGACAATGAGCAGTTCTTC.

The J gene is TRBJ2-4, the V gene TRBV18; 9 bases agree with TRBD2. The V and J ends lost 2 bases and 6 bases, in that order; junction bases with no gene match: 11. Germline loops: CDR1 KGHSH, CDR2 LQKENI. This CDR3 is 17 amino acids long. The CDR3 sequence is CASSPAFQSSGINIQYF. CDR3 DNA sequence: TGTGCCAGCTCACCAGCGTTCCAATCTAGCGGGATAAACATTCAGTACTTC.

With respect to this clone: Other nucleotide sequences from this sample produce the same CDR3. V usage is TRBV29-1 and J usage is TRBJ1-5, with D tentatively TRBD1 (5 bases). Germline V gives CDR1 SQVTM, CDR2 ANQGSEA. With 6 bases removed from V and 5 bases from J, the gap between germline ends came to 11 bases. The CDR3 consists of 12 residues. CDR3 nucleotide sequence: TGCAGCGTGGGGGGGGAGGATCAGCCCCAGCATTTT. It translates to CSVGGEDQPQHF. Filled out from reference TRBV29-1 and TRBJ1-5, the complete variable domain reads SAVISQKPSRDICQRGTSLTIQCQVDSQVTMMFWYRQQPGQSLTLIATANQGSEATYESGFVIDKFPISRPNLTFSTLTVSNMSPEDSSIYLCSVGGEDQPQHFGDGTRLSIL.

Comments on this clone: In the same sample, other DNA sequences code for this CDR3. This sequence joins TRBV6-5 and TRBJ1-1, with TRBD1 matching 9 bases. In germline, CDR1 is MNHEY, CDR2 SVGAGI. V was clipped by 4 bases and J by 3 bases; unmatched bases: 3. This CDR3 region has 14 residues. CDR3 coding DNA: TGTGCCAGCAGTTCACGGACAGGGGACACTGAAGCTTTCTTT. Its protein product is CASSSRTGDTEAFF.

The chain employs TRBV27 and TRBJ2-1, with D maybe TRBD1 (5 bases). Germline loops: CDR1 MNHEY, CDR2 SMNVEV (reference sequence). V was clipped by 5 bases and J by 0 bases, with 14 bases between them. The CDR3 sequence is 16 residues long. The CDR3 DNA reads TGTGCCAGCAGTCTGCAGACAGCGAGCTCCTACAATGAGCAGTTCTTC. Protein sequence: CASSLQTASSYNEQFF.